The subject of this entry is one T cell receptor beta chain. Its antigen has not been determined. One base away there is no much larger clone; base qualities are not given. These data originate in a study of cytomegalovirus exposure and HLA in healthy donors listed by TCRdb under 2017. Background on the whole study: According to a later analysis, the approximately 130 validation repertoires were produced on the same platform as the approximately 690 repertoires of the first cohort. A separate validation cohort of roughly 110 different subjects was used in addition to the approximately 700-subject first cohort. High-throughput TCR immunosequencing, statistical association of individual TCRs with disease status, and machine learning were combined to predict cytomegalovirus infection status. The study aimed to test whether cataloging public T cell receptors could reveal signatures of past pathogen exposure.

The full study reports these points: A total of about 180 TCR beta chains were listed by the study as associated with cytomegalovirus. According to the authors, the approach could potentially be generalized to other disease states and immunological phenotypes. A few of the identified cytomegalovirus-associated TCR beta chains were confirmed in vitro to be specific for cytomegalovirus antigens. A later analysis found that TCRs clustered in the first cohort also tended to co-occur in the 120 or so validation repertoires, with 94% of cluster scores above 0. In both the original and validation cohorts, the classifier was reported to diagnose cytomegalovirus status with high specificity and sensitivity. All 120 or so repertoires were used to score co-occurrence in the validation cohort in a later analysis, because that analysis had no HLA typing for the cohort. Across donors, most TCR sequences were observed very rarely, whereas some public TCRs were present in many individuals.

CDR1 is given as SGHRS and CDR2 as YFSETQ, both from the germline V gene. The CDR3 starts with the cysteine, ends with the phenylalanine, and has 15 residues. Just CDR3 DNA is preserved here, 45 bases in frame from base 1. From V the trimming removes 0 bases and from J it removes 0 bases, while the gene matches leave 1 base of the junction unaccounted for. Separate from the roughly 700-subject first cohort, the validation cohort of 90 to 150 subjects was the group to which the donors belonged. Libraries were built with the immunoSEQ multiplex PCR assay. The original methods were these. A statistical classification framework was built for diagnosing cytomegalovirus status from the catalog of TCR beta chain sequences. Not all clones reach the TCRdb copy of this immuneACCESS table, which keeps in-frame sequences only. Checked studies attribute under half of the gap to unresolved V genes and leave the rest unexplained. D and trimming come from the DNA, and the V and J calls and clone size come from that table. This sample lists tens of thousands of clones; 90% to 97% were detected once. The top ten constitute approximately 1.2% of the sample.

The sequence derives from a woman younger than 30 in good health and CMV-seronegative. Sequenced sample: PBMCs. The chain employs TRBV5-1 and TRBJ2-5; 8 central bases correspond to TRBD1. The CDR3 is CASSLGTGNQETQYF. The DNA is TGCGCCAGCAGCTTGGGGACAGGGAACCAAGAGACCCAGTACTTC.